A selection of T cell receptor beta chains follows, all from one sample in a study of blood T cell repertoires in COVID-19. The table came from immunoSEQ multiplex PCR; TCRdb's copy has only in-frame clones and leaves some out. The repertoire has under 200,000 clones, approximately 82% of them found once; the top ten carry approximately 18%. Input material: peripheral blood. The origin of the receptors is a woman in her 70s who had recovered from COVID-19. Each CDR3 is given with its conserved first and last residue. D genes are given only for firm matches. Size is omitted from some rows. Given values are once, few, many or a class for expanded clones.

D gene,CDR3 length,J gene,V gene,clone size,CDR3 protein,CDR3 DNA
NA,9,TRBJ2-5,TRBV21-1,NA,CATKETQYF,TGTGCCACAAAAGAGACCCAGTACTTC
NA,13,TRBJ1-1,TRBV18,NA,CASSGQLNTEAFF,TGTGCCAGCTCCGGACAGTTGAACACTGAAGCTTTCTTT
NA,17,TRBJ1-4,TRBV18,NA,CASSPRTGVTTNEKLFF,TGTGCCAGCTCACCGAGAACAGGAGTGACAACTAATGAAAAACTGTTTTTT
NA,12,TRBJ2-7,TRBV7-2,NA,CASSLGGGVQYF,TGTGCCAGCAGCTTAGGAGGGGGGGTGCAGTACTTC
NA,14,TRBJ2-5,TRBV5-1,NA,CASSLRGGGETQYF,TGCGCCAGCAGCTTGAGGGGCGGCGGAGAGACCCAGTACTTC
TRBD2,14,TRBJ2-7,TRBV5-1,once,CASSNLAGSYEQYF,TGCGCCAGCAGCAACTTAGCGGGCTCCTACGAGCAGTACTTC
NA,13,TRBJ2-7,TRBV30,NA,CAWSLGLGNEQYF,TGTGCCTGGAGTCTGGGACTGGGGAACGAGCAGTACTTC
TRBD1,16,TRBJ1-6,TRBV5-6,NA,CASTYSGTVDNSPLHF,TGTGCCAGCACCTATTCGGGGACAGTCGATAATTCACCCCTCCACTTT
NA,13,TRBJ2-5,TRBV6-5,few,CASSSDRRETQYF,TGTGCCAGCAGTTCCGACAGGCGGGAGACCCAGTACTTC
TRBD1,17,TRBJ2-5,TRBV5-6,NA,CASSWAPRTGYQETQYF,TGTGCCAGCAGCTGGGCCCCCAGGACAGGTTACCAAGAGACCCAGTACTTC
NA,18,TRBJ2-6,TRBV10-3,NA,CAISERARPPSGANVLTF,TGTGCCATCAGTGAGCGAGCCAGGCCGCCGTCTGGGGCCAACGTCCTGACTTTC
NA,10,TRBJ1-2,TRBV20-1,NA,CSARGAGYTF,TGCAGTGCTAGAGGGGCGGGCTACACCTTC
TRBD1,19,TRBJ2-6,TRBV5-6,NA,CASSLGTGTGDGGANVLTF,TGTGCCAGCAGCTTGGGAACCGGGACAGGGGACGGCGGGGCCAACGTCCTGACTTTC
NA,13,TRBJ2-7,TRBV7-2,NA,CASSLMETYEQYF,TGTGCCAGCAGCTTAATGGAGACCTACGAGCAGTACTTC
NA,15,TRBJ1-2,TRBV5-1,NA,CASSPAGEANYGYTF,TGCGCCAGCTCCCCTGCCGGGGAAGCTAACTATGGCTACACCTTC
TRBD2,14,TRBJ2-5,TRBV11-3,NA,CASSETSGQETQYF,TGTGCCAGCAGCGAGACTAGCGGACAAGAGACCCAGTACTTC
TRBD1,15,TRBJ1-2,TRBV5-1,NA,CASSLGGTGVYGYTF,TGCGCCAGCAGCTTGGGCGGGACAGGGGTCTATGGCTACACCTTC
NA,14,TRBJ1-1,TRBV18,NA,CASSPRQVNTEAFF,TGTGCCAGCTCACCAAGGCAGGTGAACACTGAAGCTTTCTTT
TRBD2,15,TRBJ2-1,TRBV7-3,NA,CASSPPLAGDNEQFF,TGTGCCAGCAGCCCGCCGCTAGCGGGGGACAATGAGCAGTTCTTC
NA,15,TRBJ2-3,TRBV7-2,NA,CASSLTRESTDTQYF,TGTGCCAGCAGCTTAACGCGGGAAAGCACAGATACGCAGTATTTT
NA,16,TRBJ2-7,TRBV7-3,NA,CASSLTGRGRGVEQYF,TGTGCCAGCAGCTTAACGGGGCGGGGGCGAGGGGTCGAGCAGTACTTC
NA,13,TRBJ1-1,TRBV5-1,NA,CASGGGLNTEAFF,TGCGCCAGCGGCGGGGGGCTGAACACTGAAGCTTTCTTT
NA,14,TRBJ2-3,TRBV25-1,NA,CASSDGQSTDTQYF,TGTGCCAGCAGTGATGGACAATCCACAGATACGCAGTATTTT
NA,11,TRBJ1-2,TRBV19,few,CASSRGYGYTF,TGTGCCAGTAGTCGAGGCTATGGCTACACCTTC
TRBD2,17,TRBJ2-3,TRBV28,NA,CASSPIWTSGSTDTQYF,TGTGCCAGCAGTCCTATTTGGACTAGCGGATCCACAGATACGCAGTATTTT
TRBD1,13,TRBJ2-1,TRBV10-3,NA,CAIRGTGAREQFF,TGTGCCATCAGAGGGACAGGGGCCCGTGAGCAGTTCTTC
NA,20,TRBJ2-2,TRBV12-2,NA,CASRLARTSRATGWTGELFF,TGTGCAAGTCGCTTAGCCCGGACTAGCCGCGCTACTGGATGGACCGGGGAGCTGTTTTTT
NA,16,TRBJ2-4,TRBV18,NA,CASSPVERLAKNIQYF,TGTGCCAGCTCACCAGTCGAGCGGCTAGCCAAAAACATTCAGTACTTC
TRBD1,17,TRBJ2-3,TRBV10-1,NA,CASSDPGQGPTGDTQYF,TGCGCCAGCAGTGACCCGGGACAGGGCCCCACCGGTGATACGCAGTATTTT
NA,15,TRBJ1-1,TRBV6-6,NA,CASRPRRQTNTEAFF,TGTGCCAGCAGACCCCGTCGGCAGACTAACACTGAAGCTTTCTTT
NA,13,TRBJ1-3,TRBV10-3,NA,CASNGGSGNTIYF,TGTGCCTCTAACGGGGGCTCTGGAAACACCATATATTTT
NA,15,TRBJ2-1,TRBV28,NA,CASSPWGPGSDEQFF,TGTGCCAGCAGTCCATGGGGGCCCGGGTCCGATGAGCAGTTCTTC
NA,15,TRBJ1-1,TRBV19,NA,CASRSGGIRGTEAFF,TGTGCCAGTCGCTCGGGGGGGATTCGGGGCACTGAAGCTTTCTTT
NA,14,TRBJ1-1,TRBV18,NA,CASSLGALGTEAFF,TGTGCCAGCTCACTAGGGGCCCTGGGCACTGAAGCTTTCTTT
NA,15,TRBJ1-1,TRBV5-1,NA,CASSLLGRANTEAFF,TGCGCCAGCAGCTTGTTGGGCAGGGCTAACACTGAAGCTTTCTTT
NA,10,TRBJ2-7,TRBV6-2/TRBV6-3,NA,CASSRYEQYF,TGTGCCAGCAGTCGCTACGAGCAGTACTTC
NA,18,TRBJ2-2,TRBV7-3,few,CASSLGLRGHRGTGELFF,TGTGCCAGCAGCTTAGGGCTGCGGGGGCACCGGGGCACCGGGGAGCTGTTTTTT
NA,11,TRBJ2-5,TRBV12-3/TRBV12-4,NA,CASRQGGTQYF,TGTGCCAGCAGACAGGGCGGGACCCAGTACTTC
NA,13,TRBJ2-7,TRBV7-2,NA,CASSLWRDSEQYF,TGTGCCAGCAGCTTATGGCGGGATAGCGAGCAGTACTTC
TRBD1,15,TRBJ1-2,TRBV4-2,NA,CASSQEGTGDYGYTF,TGTGCCAGCAGCCAAGAGGGGACAGGGGACTATGGCTACACCTTC
TRBD2,14,TRBJ2-2,TRBV9,NA,CASSTGTSSGELFF,TGTGCCAGCAGCACCGGGACTAGTTCCGGGGAGCTGTTTTTT
TRBD2,15,TRBJ2-7,TRBV7-2,NA,CASSLEAGAPYEQYF,TGTGCCAGCAGCTTAGAGGCGGGAGCCCCCTACGAGCAGTACTTC
NA,17,TRBJ2-3,TRBV21-1,once,CASSKGGEGTYTDTQYF,TGTGCCAGCAGCAAAGGGGGGGAGGGGACCTACACAGATACGCAGTATTTT
NA,16,TRBJ2-5,TRBV5-1,NA,CASSLASWGPSETQYF,TGCGCCAGCAGCTTGGCGTCGTGGGGGCCCTCAGAGACCCAGTACTTC
NA,14,TRBJ1-5,TRBV2,NA,CASRAGRLNQPQHF,TGTGCCAGCAGAGCGGGACGGTTAAATCAGCCCCAGCATTTT
TRBD2,14,TRBJ2-3,TRBV6-5,once,CASRAGLVGDTQYF,TGTGCCAGCAGGGCGGGACTAGTTGGAGATACGCAGTATTTT
NA,14,TRBJ2-5,TRBV11-2,NA,CASSPGALGETQYF,TGTGCCAGCAGCCCGGGAGCGCTAGGGGAGACCCAGTACTTC
NA,11,TRBJ2-1,TRBV6-5,NA,CASRGNNEQFF,TGTGCCAGCAGGGGCAACAATGAGCAGTTCTTC
NA,14,TRBJ1-2,TRBV5-6,NA,CASSLGAINYGYTF,TGTGCCAGCAGCTTGGGGGCGATTAACTATGGCTACACCTTC
NA,14,TRBJ2-7,TRBV5-4,NA,CASSLEDSSYEQYF,TGTGCCAGCAGCTTGGAAGACTCCTCCTACGAGCAGTACTTC
TRBD2,14,TRBJ2-5,TRBV3-1/TRBV3-2,NA,CASSQESGGETQYF,TGTGCCAGCAGCCAAGAGTCGGGGGGGGAGACCCAGTACTTC
NA,15,TRBJ1-2,TRBV4-3,NA,CASSHSDSGPYGYTF,TGCGCCAGCAGCCACTCGGACAGTGGGCCCTATGGCTACACCTTC
TRBD2,15,TRBJ2-5,TRBV3-1/TRBV3-2,NA,CASSPPTSSSETQYF,TGTGCCAGCAGCCCCCCGACTAGCAGTAGTGAGACCCAGTACTTC
TRBD2,18,TRBJ2-6,TRBV27,NA,CASSLVGLAGAGANVLTF,TGTGCCAGCAGTTTAGTAGGACTAGCGGGAGCTGGGGCCAACGTCCTGACTTTC
TRBD1,14,TRBJ2-5,TRBV18,NA,CASSRDRGRGTQYF,TGTGCCAGCTCACGTGACAGGGGGCGCGGGACCCAGTACTTC
TRBD2,17,TRBJ2-7,TRBV7-3,NA,CASSLTAPGAGDYEQYF,TGTGCCAGCAGCTTAACGGCCCCCGGAGCGGGGGACTACGAGCAGTACTTC
TRBD1,16,TRBJ1-4,TRBV19,NA,CASSTRQGGSNEKLFF,TGTGCCAGTAGTACCCGACAGGGAGGCTCAAATGAAAAACTGTTTTTT
NA,12,TRBJ1-2,TRBV6-2/TRBV6-3,NA,CASSYRSYGYTF,TGTGCCAGCAGTTACCGGAGCTATGGCTACACCTTC